Below are 26 T cell receptor beta chains sequenced from a single sample in a study of beta chain features in type 1 diabetes. These TCRs' antigens remain unknown. General study results and limits: All four CD4+ subsets from Type 1 diabetes patients carried moderately but significantly shorter TCRB CDR3s.

Every isolated RNA sample was fully reverse transcribed, so sequencing captured expressed TCRB transcripts. Clones were read by immunoSEQ multiplex PCR, and TCRdb kept only the in-frame ones, dropping some. The data hold 250,000 to 350,000 clones, with approximately 15% observed a single time. Sequences were obtained from naive CD4+ T cells from blood. These receptors were taken from a young man with type 1 diabetes.

V and J are TRBV28 and TRBJ1-6; D gene ambiguous. Per germline, CDR1 MDHEN and CDR2 SYDVKM. Trimming shortened V by 6 bases and J by 10 bases, and 13 bases separated the two germline ends. The CDR3 consists of 13 residues. The CDR3 protein is CASRYNLRSPLHF. The CDR3, as DNA: TGTGCCAGCAGATACAATCTGCGGTCACCCCTCCACTTT.

This clone was seen a handful of times. The chain couples TRBV6-5 to TRBJ2-7; D is uncertain. The germline V and J ends were trimmed by 0 bases and 0 bases, with 6 bases remaining between them. The CDR3 has 14 amino acids. Germline V gene sequence: CDR1 MNHEY, CDR2 SVGAGI. The CDR3 DNA reads as TGTGCCAGCAGTTACTCCTCCAGCTCCTACGAGCAGTACTTC. Protein: CASSYSSSSYEQYF.

The chain has TRBV6-6 and TRBJ2-7; 8 nucleotides agree with TRBD1. The CDR3 runs to 16 residues. Unmatched junction bases numbered 5, after V lost 1 base and J lost 0 bases. Germline loops: CDR1 MNHNY, CDR2 SVGAGI (reference sequence). The CDR3 reads CASSYLRTGSSYEQYF. CDR3 DNA: TGTGCCAGCAGTTACTTGAGGACAGGGAGCTCCTACGAGCAGTACTTC.

V usage is TRBV18 and J usage is TRBJ2-3; 8 nucleotides match TRBD2. The CDR3 totals 15 residues. Per the germline V gene, CDR1 is KGHSH and CDR2 is LQKENI. V lost 0 bases, J lost 2 bases, and 1 base stayed unmatched. CDR3 DNA sequence: TGTGCCAGCTCACCACCTAGCGGGGCCACAGATACGCAGTATTTT. Translating gives CASSPPSGATDTQYF.

CDR3 region: CASSPRSGSYEQYF. CDR3 bases: TGTGCCAGCAGCCCAAGGAGCGGCTCCTACGAGCAGTACTTC. This chain joins TRBV7-2 and TRBJ2-7; perhaps TRBD2 as D (5 bases). V lost 5 bases, J lost 0 bases, and 11 bases lay in between. Germline V CDR1 and CDR2: SGHTA, FQGNSA. This CDR3 comprises 14 residues.

This clone was detected a few times. V gene TRBV18 combines with J gene TRBJ2-3, with a tentative D call TRBD2 (6 bases). CDR1 KGHSH and CDR2 LQKENI come from the germline V gene. This CDR3 contains 15 residues. Trimming cost V 8 bases and J 2 bases, with 17 bases left between them. Here the CDR3 reads CASTNRGGVTDTQYF. The CDR3 nucleotides are TGTGCCAGCACGAATAGGGGAGGAGTCACAGATACGCAGTATTTT.

This CDR3 is CASSISSLNEQYF. DNA of the CDR3: TGTGCCAGTAGTATCTCCAGTTTGAACGAGCAGTACTTC. The chain has TRBV19 and TRBJ2-7; D is undetermined. CDR3 length: 13 residues. The germline V gene has CDR1 LNHDA and CDR2 SQIVND (reference sequence). V lost 3 bases and J 5 bases, leaving 11 bases between the germline ends.

The table lists this clone with a few counts. V is TRBV4-2 and J is TRBJ2-1; the match to TRBD2 covers 8 bases. With V trimmed by 4 bases and J by 3 bases, 5 bases remained unmatched. The V gene's germline CDR1 is LGHNA and CDR2 YNFKEQ. The CDR3 covers 15 residues. The CDR3 nucleotides are TGTGCCAGCAGCCTGGGGGGGACTAGCTACAATGAGCAGTTCTTC. Translated: CASSLGGTSYNEQFF.

In its sample, this clone was seen a few times. The V and J genes are TRBV30 and TRBJ2-7; 8 bases are shared with TRBD1. Looked up from germline, CDR1 is GTSNPN and CDR2 is SVGIG (reference sequence). The CDR3 covers 12 residues. Unmatched junction bases numbered 5, after V lost 5 bases and J lost 5 bases. The CDR3, as DNA: TGTGCCTGGGCTCAGGGGGCCAACGAGCAGTACTTC. Translating it yields CAWAQGANEQYF.

The V and J genes are TRBV5-1 and TRBJ2-5; 9 bases fit TRBD2. J lost 1 base, V lost 4 bases, and 5 bases had no gene match. This CDR3 has 15 residues. Germline V lookup: CDR1 SGHRS, CDR2 YFSETQ. The CDR3 DNA reads TGCGCCAGCAGCCAACCTAGCGGGGTCCAAGAGACCCAGTACTTC. It is translated as CASSQPSGVQETQYF. The full variable domain, in which reference TRBV5-1 and TRBJ2-5 provide the parts outside the CDR3, is KAGVTQTPRYLIKTRGQQVTLSCSPISGHRSVSWYQQTPGQGLQFLFEYFSETQRNKGNFPGRFSGRQFSNSRSEMNVSTLELGDSALYLCASSQPSGVQETQYFGPGTRLLVL.

This clone turned up a few times. J is TRBJ1-4 and V is TRBV5-1; tentatively, D is TRBD1 (6 bases). CDR3 length: 14 residues. In germline, CDR1 is SGHRS, CDR2 YFSETQ. With 3 bases removed from V and 4 bases from J, the gap between germline ends came to 10 bases. The CDR3 reads CASSWTALNEKLFF. CDR3 in DNA: TGCGCCAGCAGCTGGACAGCTCTTAATGAAAAACTGTTTTTT.

The sample holds a few counts of this clone. The V call is TRBV7-2, the J call TRBJ2-5; 7 bases match TRBD2. Germline V lookup: CDR1 SGHTA, CDR2 FQGNSA. V lost 3 bases, J lost 6 bases, and 7 bases stayed unmatched. The CDR3 has 14 amino acids. CDR3 nucleotide sequence: TGTGCCAGCAGCTTTGGGGGGGGGAGGCAGACCCAGTACTTC. It is translated as CASSFGGGRQTQYF.

The sample holds a few counts of this clone. The chain uses TRBV14 and TRBJ2-7, with 10 positions matching TRBD1. Germline V lookup: CDR1 SGHDN, CDR2 FVKESK. The CDR3 spans 15 residues. Trimming removed 3 bases from V and 2 bases from J; junction bases left unmatched: 4. The CDR3 protein is CASSHNDRGPYEQYF. The CDR3 nucleotides are TGTGCCAGCAGCCATAACGACAGGGGGCCCTACGAGCAGTACTTC.

The chain couples TRBV5-4 to TRBJ1-1, with D hard to call. CDR3 length: 15 amino acids. V was trimmed by 4 bases and J by 0 bases, leaving 13 bases between them. Looked up from germline, CDR1 is SGHNT and CDR2 is YYREEE (reference sequence). The CDR3 coding sequence is TGTGCCAGCAGCCCCGAGCCCAGGATGAACACTGAAGCTTTCTTT. It encodes CASSPEPRMNTEAFF.

This clone was picked up a small number of times. V gene TRBV19 combines with J gene TRBJ2-6, with D uncertain. The CDR3 sequence is 15 residues long. Germline lookup yields CDR1 LNHDA and CDR2 SQIVND (reference sequence). V lost 4 bases and J 0 bases, leaving 7 bases between the germline ends. The CDR3 DNA reads TGTGCCAGTAGTAGTGGAGCCTCTGGGGCCAACGTCCTGACTTTC. Amino acid sequence: CASSSGASGANVLTF. Combining the CDR3 with reference TRBV19 and TRBJ2-6 gives the whole variable domain DGGITQSPKYLFRKEGQNVTLSCEQNLNHDAMYWYRQDPGQGLRLIYYSQIVNDFQKGDIAEGYSVSREKKESFPLTVTSAQKNPTAFYLCASSSGASGANVLTFGAGSRLTVL.

The chain uses TRBV15 and TRBJ2-7; 7 nucleotides agree with TRBD2. The germline gives CDR1 LNHNV, CDR2 YYDKDF (reference sequence). The length of the CDR3 is 15 residues. After removal of 3 bases from V and 7 bases from J, the junction contained 12 bases not matched to a gene. The CDR3 DNA reads as TGTGCCACCAGCAGTGCTACTAGCGTTCGTAGGGAGCAGTACTTC. Translating it yields CATSSATSVRREQYF.

This clone was seen more than once but under ten times. The rearrangement uses TRBV5-1 and TRBJ1-2, with D possibly TRBD1 on 5 matching bases. Germline V lookup: CDR1 SGHRS, CDR2 YFSETQ. This CDR3 is 14 amino acids long. Trimming cost V 4 bases and J 0 bases, with 10 bases left between them. The CDR3 DNA sequence: TGCGCCAGCAGCAGAGAGACAGCTAACTATGGCTACACCTTC. It specifies CASSRETANYGYTF.

This chain connects TRBV5-1 to TRBJ2-7; 11 bases are shared with TRBD1. J gave up 2 bases and V 7 bases, and 5 bases lay outside the gene matches. The CDR3 extends over 14 amino acids. Germline CDR1 SGHRS, CDR2 YFSETQ. In nucleotides, the CDR3 is TGCGCCAGCGGCCCGGGACAGGGGGCCTACGAGCAGTACTTC. Protein: CASGPGQGAYEQYF.

The rearrangement joins TRBV7-2 to TRBJ1-6; 7 bases agree with TRBD1. The length of the CDR3 is 15 residues. The V segment lost 7 bases and the J segment 8 bases; nucleotides outside the gene matches: 11. Germline V CDR1 and CDR2: SGHTA, FQGNSA. The DNA of the CDR3 is TGTGCCAGCAAAGTGACAGGGCTGAGGGATTCACCCCTCCACTTT. Its translation is CASKVTGLRDSPLHF.

J is TRBJ2-1 and V is TRBV14, with 14 positions matching TRBD2. Germline assignment: CDR1 SGHDN and CDR2 FVKESK. CDR3 length equals 20 residues. V shed 3 bases and J 3 bases; nucleotides not matched to a gene: 13. DNA for the CDR3: TGTGCCAGCAGCCACGCTAACTCGGGACTAGCGGGGGTCCTCTACAATGAGCAGTTCTTC. Translating it yields CASSHANSGLAGVLYNEQFF.

The sample holds a few counts of this clone. The chain has TRBV5-1 and TRBJ2-3, with 12 bases matching TRBD2. CDR3 length: 13 residues. The J segment lost 10 bases and the V segment lost 0 bases, leaving 0 bases of the junction unmatched. Germline lookup yields CDR1 SGHRS and CDR2 YFSETQ. CDR3 residues: CASSLGTSGAQYF. CDR3 DNA: TGCGCCAGCAGCTTGGGGACTAGCGGGGCGCAGTATTTT.

This clone has just a few counts. The chain has TRBV29-1 and TRBJ2-1; TRBD1 matches 8 bases. Germline V gives CDR1 SQVTM, CDR2 ANQGSEA. V lost 1 base to trimming and J lost 4 bases; unmatched junction nucleotides: 3. CDR3 size: 14 residues. CDR3 DNA: TGCAGCGTTGAAGGCCGGACAGGGTACAATGAGCAGTTCTTC. Amino acid sequence: CSVEGRTGYNEQFF.

A few counts support this clone. The chain uses TRBV4-2 and TRBJ2-7; possibly TRBD2 for D (7 bases). Germline V gene data show CDR1 as LGHNA and CDR2 as YNFKEQ. CDR3 length: 18 amino acids. The V end lost 1 base, the J end lost 2 bases, and 21 bases lay between the germline ends. This CDR3 reads CASSQVIGRGVTTYEQYF. The CDR3 bases are TGTGCCAGCAGCCAAGTTATAGGGAGGGGGGTTACCACCTACGAGCAGTACTTC.

V gene TRBV27 combines with J gene TRBJ1-4; TRBD1 matches at 8 bases. CDR3 length: 14 residues. Germline CDR1 reads MNHEY; CDR2 reads SMNVEV (reference sequence). V lost 8 bases and J lost 7; bases outside the gene matches: 9. CDR3 in amino acids: CASAKDRALEKLFF. CDR3 nucleotides: TGTGCCAGCGCAAAGGACAGGGCTCTTGAAAAACTGTTTTTT. The complete variable domain, with remaining parts taken from reference TRBV27 and TRBJ1-4, reads EAQVTQNPRYLITVTGKKLTVTCSQNMNHEYMSWYRQDPGLGLRQIYYSMNVEVTDKGDVPEGYKVSRKEKRNFPLILESPSPNQTSLYFCASAKDRALEKLFFGSGTQLSVL.

The chain links TRBV5-5 to TRBJ1-1; a weak D match, TRBD1 (6 bases). The length of the CDR3 is 14 residues. Germline-derived CDR1 and CDR2 are SGHKS and YYEKEE (reference sequence). V dropped 5 bases and J dropped 0 bases, with 11 bases sitting between them. CDR3 DNA sequence: TGTGCCAGCAGTTTTACAGGGATGAACACTGAAGCTTTCTTT. Translation: CASSFTGMNTEAFF.

The chain combines TRBV19 with TRBJ1-2, with 7 bases that match TRBD1. The CDR3 runs 14 residues. Looked up from germline, CDR1 is LNHDA and CDR2 is SQIVND (reference sequence). The V segment lost 3 bases and the J segment 0 bases; nucleotides outside the gene matches: 1. This CDR3 reads CASSIGQANYGYTF. DNA of the CDR3: TGTGCCAGTAGTATCGGACAGGCTAACTATGGCTACACCTTC.